This T cell receptor beta chain was profiled in a study of cytomegalovirus exposure and HLA in healthy donors. With regard to this clone: As yet, its antigen is unknown.

The study, taken as a whole, reports: Reports indicated that the classifier achieved high specificity and sensitivity in diagnosing cytomegalovirus status. Three chains tied to CMV proved CMV antigen-specific in vitro.

Measured with immunoSEQ multiplex PCR; TCRdb has only the in-frame clones, and not every one. The sample consists of under 250,000 clones, around 90% of them appearing once. This clonotype was sampled from a woman aged 18-35 years in good health and CMV-seronegative. Sample: PBMCs.

CDR3 protein: CASSLGGLAAYEQYF. DNA for the CDR3: TGTGCCAGCAGTTTAGGGGGACTAGCGGCCTACGAGCAGTACTTC. V gene TRBV28 combines with J gene TRBJ2-7; 11 bases agree with TRBD2. This CDR3 has 15 amino acids. CDR1 is MDHEN, CDR2 SYDVKM, per germline. V was pared by 2 bases and J by 2 bases, with 2 bases of the junction left unmatched.